Following are 7 T cell receptor beta chains from one sample sequenced in a study of T cell responses to AZD1222 COVID-19 vaccine. Profiling relied on immunoSEQ multiplex PCR, and the TCRdb table lists in-frame clones only, not all of them. The sample has around 97,000 clones, around 92% seen once. The sample in question was peripheral blood, obtained on day 0 of AZD1222 vaccination. These receptors were collected from an adult in good health.

This chain links TRBV28 with TRBJ1-1; 9 nucleotides line up with TRBD1. Germline loops: CDR1 MDHEN, CDR2 SYDVKM. V shed 5 bases and J 3 bases; nucleotides not matched to a gene: 4. This CDR3 has 14 residues. The CDR3 sequence: CASSRGQGYTEAFF. CDR3 coding DNA: TGTGCCAGCAGTCGGGGACAGGGATACACTGAAGCTTTCTTT.

The chain links TRBV2 to TRBJ2-3, with 7 nucleotides matching TRBD2. Germline CDR1 SNHLY, CDR2 FYNNEI. V trimming: 2 bases; J trimming: 2 bases; junction bases outside the gene matches: 4. The CDR3 sequence is 15 residues long. The CDR3 region is CASSERLANTDTQYF. The CDR3 bases are TGTGCCAGCAGTGAACGACTAGCAAACACAGATACGCAGTATTTT. Based on the CDR3 plus reference TRBV2 and TRBJ2-3, the full variable domain is EPEVTQTPSHQVTQMGQEVILRCVPISNHLYFYWYRQILGQKVEFLVSFYNNEISEKSEIFDDQFSVERPDGSNFTLKIRSTKLEDSAMYFCASSERLANTDTQYFGPGTRLTVL.

J is TRBJ2-3 and V is TRBV2; D may be TRBD2 (6 bases). Trimming removed 3 bases from V and 8 bases from J, with 6 bases in between. The CDR3 spans 11 residues. In germline, CDR1 is SNHLY, CDR2 FYNNEI. The CDR3 loop reads CASSEGGTQYF. The CDR3 nucleotides read TGTGCCAGCAGTGAGGGGGGTACGCAGTATTTT.

The chain links TRBV7-2 to TRBJ2-7, with D possibly matching TRBD2 (5 bases). The CDR3 length is 14 residues. From germline, CDR1 is SGHTA and CDR2 FQGNSA. V lost 1 base, J lost 0 bases, and 7 bases lay in between. CDR3 coding DNA: TGTGCCAGCAGCTTAGTGGCGGGCTCCTACGAGCAGTACTTC. Its translation is CASSLVAGSYEQYF.

V is TRBV10-3 and J is TRBJ1-4; a possible D gene is TRBD1 (6 bases). The germline CDR1 and CDR2 sequences are ENHRY and SYGVKD. This CDR3 spans 14 amino acids. V was pared by 6 bases and J by 5 bases, with 13 bases between. The CDR3: CAISQGTSNEKLFF. The CDR3 DNA follows: TGTGCCATCAGCCAGGGGACATCCAATGAAAAACTGTTTTTT.

The chain links TRBV7-3 to TRBJ2-3, with TRBD1 matching 11 bases. The CDR3 spans 14 residues. V shed 8 bases, J shed 9 bases, and the junction held 10 bases outside the gene matches. CDR1 is SGHTA and CDR2 is FQGTGA in the germline V gene. CDR3 loop: CASALDRGRATQYF. CDR3 coding DNA: TGTGCCAGCGCTTTGGACAGGGGGCGGGCCACGCAGTATTTT.

The V and J genes are TRBV27 and TRBJ1-2; 7 bases align to TRBD1. This CDR3 has 17 amino acids. The germline V gene has CDR1 MNHEY and CDR2 SMNVEV (reference sequence). The J segment lost 6 bases and the V segment lost 6 bases, leaving 19 bases of the junction unmatched. The CDR3 region has the DNA TGTGCCAGCAGCCCTGACAGGGAAGATATTCCCCAGAATGGCTACACCTTC. Protein: CASSPDREDIPQNGYTF.